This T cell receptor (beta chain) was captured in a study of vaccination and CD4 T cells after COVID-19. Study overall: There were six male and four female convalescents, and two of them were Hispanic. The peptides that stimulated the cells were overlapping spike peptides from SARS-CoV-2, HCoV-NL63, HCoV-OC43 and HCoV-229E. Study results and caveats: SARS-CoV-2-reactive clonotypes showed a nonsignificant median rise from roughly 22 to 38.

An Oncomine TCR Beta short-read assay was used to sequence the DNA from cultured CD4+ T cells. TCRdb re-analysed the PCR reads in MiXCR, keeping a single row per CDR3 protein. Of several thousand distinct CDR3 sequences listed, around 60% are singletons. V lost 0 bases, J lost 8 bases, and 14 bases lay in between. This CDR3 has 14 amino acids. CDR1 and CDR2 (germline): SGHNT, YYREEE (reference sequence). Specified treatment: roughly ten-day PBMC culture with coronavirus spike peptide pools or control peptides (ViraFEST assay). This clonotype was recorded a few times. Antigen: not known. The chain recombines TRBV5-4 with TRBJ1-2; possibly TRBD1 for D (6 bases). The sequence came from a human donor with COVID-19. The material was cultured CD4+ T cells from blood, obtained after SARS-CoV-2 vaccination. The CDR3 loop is CASSLVSDSRGYTF. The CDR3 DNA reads TGTGCCAGCAGCTTGGTCTCGGACAGTCGGGGCTACACCTTC.